This T cell receptor (beta chain) is drawn from a study of CD8+CD57+ T cells in acquired aplastic anemia. Study-level background: Across the sorted CD4+ and CD8+ cells, DNA amounts averaged roughly 3 ug.

The TCR beta profiling, which covered VDJ combination and CDR3 sequence, was carried out using genomic DNA as the template. TCRdb redid the calling of the reads with MiXCR, one entry per CDR3 protein. The sample holds 150,000 to 200,000 distinct CDR3 sequences; 40% to 50% are singletons and the top ten take approximately 1%. On this clonotype: Its target is not known. This may arise from a read error, as a much more abundant clone is one base away.

Whoever was chosen for sequencing had shown CD8+CD57+ cell expansion by flow cytometry. All participating patients were living with severe acquired aplastic anemia. CDR1 and CDR2 (germline): LGHNT, FRNRAP. The CDR3 is 16 amino acids. Notes on the study in general: Patients had about 31 CD8+ CDR3 sequences in common with controls (the shared set). Significant differences in CD8+ Simpson's diversity were not observed between patients and controls.

Material for sequencing was sorted CD4+, CD8+, or CD8+CD57+ T cells (not recorded which) from PBMCs. V is TRBV12-5 and J is TRBJ2-5, with 8 bases that match TRBD1. The receptor was isolated from a human donor with aplastic anemia. In DNA form, the CDR3 reads TGTGCTAGTGGTTTGGGACAGGGGCGGCTCCAAAAGACCCAGTACTTC. Translated, it gives CASGLGQGRLQKTQYF.